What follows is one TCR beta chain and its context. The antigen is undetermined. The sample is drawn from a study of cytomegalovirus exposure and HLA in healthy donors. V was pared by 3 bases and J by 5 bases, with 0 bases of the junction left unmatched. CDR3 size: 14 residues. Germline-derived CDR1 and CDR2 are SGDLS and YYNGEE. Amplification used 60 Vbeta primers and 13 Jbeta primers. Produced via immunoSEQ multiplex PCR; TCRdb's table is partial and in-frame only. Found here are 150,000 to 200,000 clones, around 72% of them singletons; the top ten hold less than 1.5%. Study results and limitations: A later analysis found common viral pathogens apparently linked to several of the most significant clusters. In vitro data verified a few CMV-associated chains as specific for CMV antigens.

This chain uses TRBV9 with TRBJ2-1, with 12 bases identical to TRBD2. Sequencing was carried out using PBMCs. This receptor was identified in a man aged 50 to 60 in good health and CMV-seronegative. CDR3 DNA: TGTGCCAGCAGCGGGACTAGCGGGGACAATGAGCAGTTCTTC. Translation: CASSGTSGDNEQFF.